These 19 T cell receptor beta chains share one sample of origin, sequenced in a study of Graves' ophthalmopathy and Graves' hyperthyroidism. The TCR beta CDR3 regions underwent amplification from RNA transcripts. HTBI primers were used in a first-round RT-PCR, which preceded a second-round multiplex PCR. TCRdb analysed the multiplex PCR reads with MiXCR anew, one entry per CDR3 protein. In the table there are 400,000 to 450,000 distinct CDR3 sequences, roughly 20% of which are singletons. Sequencing was performed on peripheral blood. The receptors were gathered from a young woman with stable Graves' hyperthyroidism.

This clonotype was observed at least ten times. The chain links TRBV11-3 to TRBJ2-5; 8 positions match TRBD1. This CDR3 contains 17 residues. Germline V gene lookup returns CDR1 SGHNT and CDR2 YENEEA. V was clipped by 2 bases and J by 0 bases; unmatched bases: 8. CDR3 amino acids: CASSLMSGGTHQETQYF. DNA for the CDR3: TGTGCCAGCAGCTTAATGTCAGGGGGCACCCACCAAGAGACCCAGTACTTC.

Concerning this clonotype itself: This could be a read error, since a much larger clone is one nucleotide away. The chain combines TRBV30 with TRBJ2-2, with a tentative D call TRBD2 (5 bases). From germline, CDR1 is GTSNPN and CDR2 SVGIG (reference sequence). This CDR3 is 13 amino acids long. V was clipped by 0 bases and J by 6 bases, with 8 bases between them. As DNA, the CDR3 is TGTGCCTGGAGTGTAAAAGCGGCCGGGGAGCTGTTTTTT. This encodes CAWSVKAAGELFF.

This clonotype was observed a handful of times. The chain combines TRBV6-5 with TRBJ1-6; 7 nucleotides agree with TRBD1. The CDR3 length is 13 residues. The J segment lost 7 bases and the V segment lost 8 bases, leaving 5 bases of the junction unmatched. In germline, CDR1 is MNHEY, CDR2 SVGAGI. Written as DNA, the CDR3 is TGTGCCAGCTTCGACAGGGCCAATTCACCCCTCCACTTT. The encoded protein is CASFDRANSPLHF.

This sequence joins TRBV12-3 or TRBV12-4 and TRBJ1-2, with a tentative D call TRBD1 (5 bases). The CDR3 is 16 amino acids. Trimming took off 8 bases at V and 2 bases at J, with 21 bases between the two ends. CDR3 in amino acids: CASAPGRGGRNYGYTF. As DNA, the CDR3 is TGTGCCAGCGCCCCCGGTCGTGGGGGGAGAAACTATGGCTACACCTTC.

This clonotype was seen at least ten times. V is TRBV11-2 and J is TRBJ2-5; D is ambiguous. The CDR3 has 14 residues. The germline V and J ends were trimmed by 5 bases and 0 bases, with 10 bases remaining between them. Germline CDR1 reads SGHAT; CDR2 reads FQNNGV. CDR3 region: CASSPTAYQETQYF. DNA of the CDR3: TGTGCCAGCAGCCCGACCGCGTACCAAGAGACCCAGTACTTC. The full variable domain, completed using reference TRBV11-2 and TRBJ2-5, is EAGVAQSPRYKIIEKRQSVAFWCNPISGHATLYWYQQILGQGPKLLIQFQNNGVVDDSQLPKDRFSAERLKGVDSTLKIQPAKLEDSAVYLCASSPTAYQETQYFGPGTRLLVL.

This clonotype appeared many times. The gene calls are TRBV5-5 and TRBJ1-1, with D possibly matching TRBD1 (5 bases). V shed 1 base and J shed 8 bases, with 9 bases lying between them. Per germline, CDR1 SGHKS and CDR2 YYEKEE (reference sequence). This CDR3 has 12 amino acids. The DNA of the CDR3 is TGTGCCAGCAGCTTGTCAGGGAGCGAAGCTTTCTTT. Amino acids: CASSLSGSEAFF.

The sample holds a few counts of this clonotype. The J gene is TRBJ2-2, the V gene TRBV5-4, with D perhaps TRBD1 (6 bases). Trimming cost V 3 bases and J 2 bases, with 17 bases left between them. Germline V gene lookup returns CDR1 SGHNT and CDR2 YYREEE (reference sequence). There are 17 residues in the CDR3. CDR3 protein: CASSSPSQGRNTGELFF. For the CDR3, the DNA is TGTGCCAGCAGCTCGCCCTCACAGGGCCGAAACACCGGGGAGCTGTTTTTT.

This clonotype was seen at least ten times. The chain carries TRBV3-1 and TRBJ2-7; D unresolved. CDR1 is LGHDT, CDR2 YNNKEL, per germline (reference sequence). This CDR3 has 14 amino acids. V was cut by 5 bases and J by 1 base, with 12 bases left in between. The CDR3 here is CASSGTVHSYEQYF. The CDR3 nucleotides are TGTGCCAGCAGCGGTACCGTTCATTCCTACGAGCAGTACTTC.

This clonotype was seen repeatedly, ten times or more. CDR3 loop: CSAQNKWDRAQYQETQYF. DNA for the CDR3: TGCAGTGCCCAGAATAAGTGGGACAGGGCCCAGTACCAAGAGACCCAGTACTTC. This chain uses TRBV20-1 with TRBJ2-5; 9 bases are a match to TRBD1. V lost 6 bases to trimming and J lost 0 bases; unmatched junction nucleotides: 17. CDR3 length equals 18 residues. Germline V gives CDR1 DFQATT, CDR2 SNEGSKA (reference sequence).

In this sample, this clonotype turned up a few times. V usage is TRBV2 and J usage is TRBJ2-1; D perhaps matches TRBD2 (5 bases). Germline CDR1 is SNHLY and CDR2 is FYNNEI. This CDR3 comprises 15 residues. Trimming took off 6 bases at V and 3 bases at J, with 15 bases between the two ends. Here the CDR3 reads CASRGPGLNYNEQFF. The CDR3, as DNA: TGTGCCAGCAGGGGTCCGGGATTAAACTACAATGAGCAGTTCTTC. The full variable domain, completed using reference TRBV2 and TRBJ2-1, is EPEVTQTPSHQVTQMGQEVILRCVPISNHLYFYWYRQILGQKVEFLVSFYNNEISEKSEIFDDQFSVERPDGSNFTLKIRSTKLEDSAMYFCASRGPGLNYNEQFFGPGTRLTVL.

Only a few counts were recorded for this clonotype. A much larger clone lies a single base off, so this may be a read error. The chain carries TRBV5-1 and TRBJ2-7; TRBD2 agrees at 8 bases. The V gene's germline CDR1 is SGHRS and CDR2 YFSETQ. This CDR3 is built from 14 residues. This CDR3 reads CACSKTSGSYEQYF. Here the CDR3 DNA reads TGCGCCTGCAGCAAAACTAGCGGTTCCTACGAGCAGTACTTC.

This clonotype was seen repeatedly, ten times or more. This chain links TRBV6-5 with TRBJ2-7; 8 positions match TRBD2. From germline, CDR1 is MNHEY and CDR2 SVGAGI. The J segment lost 3 bases and the V segment lost 6 bases, leaving 7 bases of the junction unmatched. The CDR3 runs to 14 residues. CDR3 in amino acids: CASRRTSLVYEQYF. CDR3 nucleotides: TGTGCCAGCAGAAGGACTAGCCTGGTCTACGAGCAGTACTTC.

This clonotype was observed at least ten times. The chain uses TRBV12-3 or TRBV12-4 and TRBJ2-5, with 14 bases fitting TRBD2. The CDR3 consists of 15 residues. Trimming removed 5 bases from V and 5 bases from J; junction bases left unmatched: 4. DNA of the CDR3: TGTGCCAGCAGTCAGACTAGCGGGAGGGAGGAGACCCAGTACTTC. Protein product: CASSQTSGREETQYF.

This clonotype was counted between two and nine times. The CDR3 spells CASSQTGKEEQYF. The CDR3 DNA sequence: TGTGCCAGCAGCCAAACCGGAAAGGAGGAGCAGTACTTC. The chain recombines TRBV3-1 with TRBJ2-7; no clear D. CDR1 is LGHDT and CDR2 is YNNKEL in the germline V gene (reference sequence). This CDR3 spans 13 amino acids. V was trimmed by 2 bases and J by 7 bases, leaving 12 bases between them.

The sample holds many counts of this clonotype. The chain uses TRBV12-3 or TRBV12-4 and TRBJ2-5; 9 bases are shared with TRBD2. Losses at the gene ends were 3 bases for V and 2 bases for J; bases not matched to a gene: 4. This CDR3 is built from 15 residues. CDR3: CASSFALAGQETQYF. The CDR3 nucleotides are TGTGCCAGCAGTTTCGCCCTAGCGGGACAAGAGACCCAGTACTTC.

V gene TRBV7-9 combines with J gene TRBJ1-5, with D uncertain. CDR3 length: 13 residues. CDR1 and CDR2 from the germline V gene are SEHNR and FQNEAQ (reference sequence). Trimming took off 2 bases at V and 6 bases at J, with 8 bases between the two ends. The CDR3 spells CASSLNGIQPQHF. The CDR3 DNA follows: TGTGCCAGCAGCTTAAACGGGATTCAGCCCCAGCATTTT.

This clonotype was detected only a few times. The V gene is TRBV27, the J gene TRBJ2-4, with unresolved D. This CDR3 has 14 residues. CDR1 and CDR2 from the germline V gene are MNHEY and SMNVEV (reference sequence). Trimming left V 5 bases short and J 9 bases short, with 17 bases between. CDR3: CASSQTVSNGIQYF. CDR3 DNA sequence: TGTGCCAGCAGTCAAACCGTATCGAATGGCATTCAGTACTTC.

Ten or more counts support this clonotype. V gene TRBV28 combines with J gene TRBJ1-5; 7 bases line up with TRBD1. This CDR3 spans 16 amino acids. Looked up from germline, CDR1 is MDHEN and CDR2 is SYDVKM. J gave up 1 base and V 5 bases, and 8 bases lay outside the gene matches. The CDR3 nucleotides are TGTGCCAGCAGTAGGAGACAGGGTGACAGCAATCAGCCCCAGCATTTT. This translates into CASSRRQGDSNQPQHF.

The chain uses TRBV7-9 and TRBJ2-7, with 8 nucleotides matching TRBD2. Per the germline V gene, CDR1 is SEHNR and CDR2 is FQNEAQ (reference sequence). This CDR3 has 15 residues. J gave up 2 bases and V 6 bases, and 9 bases lay outside the gene matches. The CDR3 region is CASSPGRDSTYEQYF. The CDR3 nucleotides are TGTGCCAGCAGTCCCGGGAGGGACTCAACCTACGAGCAGTACTTC.